This paragraph reports one TCR beta chain. The data are from a study of T cells in localized non-small cell lung cancer. Some clones are missing from TCRdb's copy, which holds only in-frame ones; the method was immunoSEQ multiplex PCR. The sample consists of roughly 71,000 clones, approximately 87% of them appearing once. CDR1 is MNHNS, CDR2 SASEGT, per germline. The CDR3 is 12 amino acids. Trimming left V 2 bases short and J 8 bases short, with 9 bases between. This specimen consisted of peripheral blood, obtained before any cancer treatment. The chain couples TRBV6-1 to TRBJ1-1; D unresolved. The source is a male donor at least 60 years old with stage III squamous cell lung carcinoma. Written as DNA, the CDR3 is TGTGCCAGCAGTGAATGGGTCAGGGAAGCTTTCTTT. As protein: CASSEWVREAFF.